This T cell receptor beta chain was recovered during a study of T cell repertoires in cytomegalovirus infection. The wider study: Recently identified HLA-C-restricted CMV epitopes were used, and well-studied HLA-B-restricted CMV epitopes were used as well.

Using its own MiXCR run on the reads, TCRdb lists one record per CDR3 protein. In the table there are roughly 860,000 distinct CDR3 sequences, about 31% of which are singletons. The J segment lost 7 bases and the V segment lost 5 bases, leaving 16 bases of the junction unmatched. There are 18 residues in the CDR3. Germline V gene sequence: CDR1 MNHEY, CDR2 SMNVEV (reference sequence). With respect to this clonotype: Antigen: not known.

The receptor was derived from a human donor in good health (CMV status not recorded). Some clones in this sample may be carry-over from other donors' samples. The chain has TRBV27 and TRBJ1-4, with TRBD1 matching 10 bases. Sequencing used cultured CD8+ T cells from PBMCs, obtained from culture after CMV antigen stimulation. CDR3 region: CASSPTGGPAPFFEKLFF. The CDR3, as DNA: TGTGCCAGCAGTCCGACAGGGGGCCCCGCACCCTTCTTTGAAAAACTGTTTTTT. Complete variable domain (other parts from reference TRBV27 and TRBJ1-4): EAQVTQNPRYLITVTGKKLTVTCSQNMNHEYMSWYRQDPGLGLRQIYYSMNVEVTDKGDVPEGYKVSRKEKRNFPLILESPSPNQTSLYFCASSPTGGPAPFFEKLFFGSGTQLSVL.